This T cell receptor (beta chain) was sequenced for a study of blood T cell repertoires in COVID-19. V was clipped by 0 bases and J by 0 bases, with 15 bases between them. This CDR3 has 17 residues. Per germline, CDR1 LGHDT and CDR2 YNNKEL (reference sequence). Libraries were prepared by immunoSEQ multiplex PCR; TCRdb keeps only in-frame clonotypes and omits some of them. This table has 210,000 or so clones, around 80% appearing once. This sequence joins TRBV3-1 (or the pseudogene TRBV3-2) and TRBJ2-7, with D tentatively TRBD1 (6 bases). This TCR was recovered from a man between 60 and 75 years old who had recovered from COVID-19. What was sequenced was PBMCs or T cells enriched from blood (not recorded which). DNA of the CDR3: TGTGCCAGCAGCCAAGATAATGCTTGGACAGACTCCTACGAGCAGTACTTC. Its translation is CASSQDNAWTDSYEQYF.